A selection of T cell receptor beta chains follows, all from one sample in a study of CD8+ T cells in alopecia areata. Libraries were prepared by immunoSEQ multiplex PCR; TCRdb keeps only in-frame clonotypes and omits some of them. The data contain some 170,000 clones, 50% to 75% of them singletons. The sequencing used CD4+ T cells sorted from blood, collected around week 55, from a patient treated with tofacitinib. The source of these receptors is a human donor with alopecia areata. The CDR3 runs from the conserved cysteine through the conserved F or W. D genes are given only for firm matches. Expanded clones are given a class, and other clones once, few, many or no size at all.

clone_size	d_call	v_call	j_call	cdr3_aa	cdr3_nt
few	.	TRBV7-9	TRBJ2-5	CASSHALSRQETQYF	TGTGCCAGCAGCCACGCCTTAAGCAGGCAAGAGACCCAGTACTTC
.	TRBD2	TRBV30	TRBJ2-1	CAWRSTSGYNEQFF	TGTGCCTGGAGATCGACTAGCGGATACAATGAGCAGTTCTTC
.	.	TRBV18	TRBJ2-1	CASSPTGQPPYNEQFF	TGTGCCAGCTCACCGACCGGACAGCCCCCCTACAATGAGCAGTTCTTC
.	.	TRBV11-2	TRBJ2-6	CASSLGVSSGANVLTF	TGTGCCAGCAGCTTAGGAGTGAGCTCTGGGGCCAACGTCCTGACTTTC
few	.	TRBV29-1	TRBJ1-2	CSVTDRNYGYTF	TGCAGCGTCACGGACAGAAACTATGGCTACACCTTC
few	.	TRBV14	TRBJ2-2	CASSQFRATGELFF	TGTGCCAGCAGCCAATTCAGGGCCACCGGGGAGCTGTTTTTT
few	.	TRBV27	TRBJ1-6	CASSFGTYNSPLHF	TGTGCCAGCAGTTTCGGGACGTATAATTCACCCCTCCACTTT
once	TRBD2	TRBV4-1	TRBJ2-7	CASQQRDDWGYEQYF	TGCGCCAGCCAGCAGCGGGACGACTGGGGCTACGAGCAGTACTTC
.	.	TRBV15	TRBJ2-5	CATSRDQTGTQYF	TGTGCCACCAGCAGAGATCAAACCGGGACCCAGTACTTC
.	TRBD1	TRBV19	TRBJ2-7	CATADRVAYEQYF	TGTGCCACTGCCGACAGGGTTGCCTACGAGCAGTACTTC
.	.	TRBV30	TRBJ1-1	CAWNRLENTEAFF	TGTGCCTGGAACAGGTTAGAAAACACTGAAGCTTTCTTT
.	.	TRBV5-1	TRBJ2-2	CASSWTANTGELFF	TGCGCCAGCAGCTGGACCGCGAACACCGGGGAGCTGTTTTTT
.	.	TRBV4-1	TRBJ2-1	CASSQVGTQPHNEQFF	TGCGCCAGCAGCCAAGTAGGGACGCAGCCTCACAATGAGCAGTTCTTC
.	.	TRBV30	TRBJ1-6	CAWSPLWNSPLHF	TGTGCCTGGAGTCCACTATGGAATTCACCCCTCCACTTT
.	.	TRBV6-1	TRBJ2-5	CASSTPGWETQYF	TGTGCCAGCAGTACTCCGGGGTGGGAGACCCAGTACTTC
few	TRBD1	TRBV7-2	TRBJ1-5	CASSLGQGGPNQPQHF	TGTGCCAGCAGCTTAGGACAGGGCGGCCCCAATCAGCCCCAGCATTTT
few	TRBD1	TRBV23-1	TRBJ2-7	CASSQTRQGYEQYF	TGCGCCAGCAGTCAAACTCGACAGGGTTACGAGCAGTACTTC
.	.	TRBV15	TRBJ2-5	CATRTDRFQETQYF	TGTGCCACCAGAACAGACAGGTTCCAAGAGACCCAGTACTTC
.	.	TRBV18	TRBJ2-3	CASSPTGMSTDTQYF	TGTGCCAGCTCACCTACAGGGATGAGCACAGATACGCAGTATTTT
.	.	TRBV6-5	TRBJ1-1	CASSYEGWAFF	TGTGCCAGCAGTTACGAGGGGTGGGCTTTCTTT
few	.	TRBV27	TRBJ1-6	CASSLTVGSPLHF	TGTGCCAGCAGCTTAACGGTCGGTTCACCCCTCCACTTT
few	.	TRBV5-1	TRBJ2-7	CASKLSGPSYEQYF	TGCGCCAGCAAGCTGAGCGGGCCCTCCTACGAGCAGTACTTC
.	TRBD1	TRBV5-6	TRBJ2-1	CASSSRDRGPYNEQFF	TGTGCCAGCAGCAGCCGGGACAGGGGGCCCTACAATGAGCAGTTCTTC
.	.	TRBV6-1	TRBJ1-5	CASSGEQDNQPQHF	TGTGCCAGCAGTGGCGAACAGGACAATCAGCCCCAGCATTTT
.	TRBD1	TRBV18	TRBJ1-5	CASSATGASNQPQHF	TGTGCCAGCTCAGCGACAGGGGCGAGCAATCAGCCCCAGCATTTT
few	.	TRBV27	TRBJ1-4	CASSLSWGGGEKLFF	TGTGCCAGCAGTTTATCCTGGGGGGGAGGTGAAAAACTGTTTTTT
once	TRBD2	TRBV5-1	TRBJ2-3	CASSFSAGASTDTQYF	TGCGCCAGCAGCTTCTCAGCGGGAGCTAGCACAGATACGCAGTATTTT
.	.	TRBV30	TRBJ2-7	CAWSVYRRTYEQYF	TGTGCCTGGAGTGTATATCGGCGCACCTACGAGCAGTACTTC
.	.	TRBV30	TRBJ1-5	CAWSGGGNQPQHF	TGTGCCTGGAGTGGAGGGGGCAATCAGCCCCAGCATTTT
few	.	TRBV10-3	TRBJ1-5	CAISEGQGLLPQHF	TGTGCCATCAGTGAAGGGCAGGGCCTTTTGCCCCAGCATTTT
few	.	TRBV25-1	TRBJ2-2	CASSEITGYTGELFF	TGTGCCAGCAGTGAAATTACAGGATACACCGGGGAGCTGTTTTTT
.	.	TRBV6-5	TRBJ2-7	CASSSGLASYEQYF	TGTGCCAGCAGTTCAGGCCTCGCCTCCTACGAGCAGTACTTC
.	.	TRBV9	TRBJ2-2	CASSVGGILAGELFF	TGTGCCAGCAGCGTAGGAGGGATCTTAGCCGGGGAGCTGTTTTTT
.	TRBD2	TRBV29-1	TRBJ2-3	CSVLAGGRDTQYF	TGCAGCGTCTTAGCGGGGGGGCGAGATACGCAGTATTTT
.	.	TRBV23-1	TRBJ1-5	CASSQKGGAEAVQPQHF	TGCGCCAGCAGTCAAAAGGGAGGTGCGGAGGCTGTCCAGCCCCAGCATTTT
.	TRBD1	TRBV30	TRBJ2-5	CAWTRQGGETQYF	TGTGCCTGGACTCGACAGGGGGGAGAGACCCAGTACTTC
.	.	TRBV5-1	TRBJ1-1	CASGVDTEAFF	TGCGCCAGCGGCGTAGACACTGAAGCTTTCTTT
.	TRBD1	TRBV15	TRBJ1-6	CATSRGGGRDFTLHF	TGTGCCACCAGCAGAGGAGGGGGCCGGGACTTCACCCTCCACTTT
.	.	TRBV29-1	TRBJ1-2	CSVVPTGKGYTF	TGCAGCGTCGTCCCAACAGGGAAGGGCTACACCTTC
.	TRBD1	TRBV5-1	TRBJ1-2	CASRTGQGIYGYTF	TGCGCCAGCAGGACGGGACAGGGGATCTATGGCTACACCTTC
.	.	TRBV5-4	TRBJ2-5	CASSFNTYREETQYF	TGTGCCAGCAGCTTTAATACCTATCGCGAAGAGACCCAGTACTTC
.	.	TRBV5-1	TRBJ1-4	CASSIQQNEKLFF	TGCGCCAGCAGCATTCAGCAGAATGAAAAACTGTTTTTT
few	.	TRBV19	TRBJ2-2	CASSPLDTNTGELFF	TGTGCCAGTAGTCCCCTGGACACGAACACCGGGGAGCTGTTTTTT
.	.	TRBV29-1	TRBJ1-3	CSVGVGAGNTIYF	TGCAGCGTTGGTGTGGGGGCTGGAAACACCATATATTTT
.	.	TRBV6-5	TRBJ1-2	CASSYSEAGVYGYTF	TGTGCCAGCAGTTACTCGGAGGCAGGGGTTTATGGCTACACCTTC
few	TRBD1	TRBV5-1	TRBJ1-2	CASSFTGTGSHGYTF	TGCGCCAGCAGCTTCACCGGGACAGGGTCCCATGGCTACACCTTC
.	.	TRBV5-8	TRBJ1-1	CASSSTMNTEAFF	TGTGCCAGCAGCTCAACGATGAACACTGAAGCTTTCTTT
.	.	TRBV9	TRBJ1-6	CASSVALHNSPLHF	TGTGCCAGCAGCGTAGCCTTACATAATTCACCCCTCCACTTT
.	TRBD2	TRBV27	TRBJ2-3	CASRGAGGSTDTQYF	TGTGCCAGCAGAGGAGCGGGGGGGTCCACAGATACGCAGTATTTT
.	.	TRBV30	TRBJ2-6	CAWSKRGSGANVLTF	TGTGCCTGGAGCAAAAGGGGGTCTGGGGCCAACGTCCTGACTTTC
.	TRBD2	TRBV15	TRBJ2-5	CATSGGTSVEETQYF	TGTGCCACCAGCGGAGGGACTAGCGTTGAGGAGACCCAGTACTTC
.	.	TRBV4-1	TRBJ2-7	CASSQAPSSYEQYF	TGCGCCAGCAGCCAAGCACCAAGCTCCTACGAGCAGTACTTC
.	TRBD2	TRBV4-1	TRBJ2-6	CASSQGDGRSGANVLTF	TGCGCCAGCAGCCAAGGGGACGGGAGGTCTGGGGCCAACGTCCTGACTTTC
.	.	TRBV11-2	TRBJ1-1	CASSLKGNTEAFF	TGTGCCAGCAGCTTAAAAGGCAACACTGAAGCTTTCTTT
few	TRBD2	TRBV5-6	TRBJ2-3	CASSLRLAGASDTQYF	TGTGCCAGCAGCTTGAGGCTAGCGGGGGCTTCAGATACGCAGTATTTT
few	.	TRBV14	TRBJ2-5	CASSQDRASRYF	TGTGCCAGCAGCCAAGATCGGGCTAGCCGGTACTTC
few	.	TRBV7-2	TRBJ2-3	CASSLARGDAQYF	TGTGCCAGCAGCTTAGCGAGAGGTGATGCGCAGTATTTT